Listed here is a single T cell receptor (beta chain). The antigen is undetermined. These data belong to a study of glioma-infiltrating T cells. Using RNA template, CDR3s of TCR alpha and beta were amplified with iRepertoire arm-PCR. One entry per CDR3 protein results from TCRdb running MiXCR on the multiplex PCR reads. The data show over 1,500 distinct CDR3 sequences, about 86% seen once. Findings and limits, study-wide: Tissue-blood divergence was below expectation in non-neoplastic patients, above in gliomas.

This CDR3 has 14 residues. Trimming shortened V by 7 bases and J by 0 bases, and 10 bases separated the two germline ends. Germline V lookup: CDR1 MNHNY, CDR2 SVGAGI (reference sequence). This chain joins TRBV6-6 and TRBJ1-5; perhaps TRBD1 as D (6 bases). This clonotype originated in a human donor with low-grade glioma or glioblastoma, undergoing nonglioma brain surgery, or in good health (not recorded which). Some clones in this sample may be carry-over from other donors' samples. Sequenced sample: glioma tissue, nonneoplastic brain tissue, or PBMCs (not recorded which). The DNA for the CDR3 is TGTGCCAGCAATCCGACAGGTAGCAATCAGCCCCAGCATTTT. Amino acids: CASNPTGSNQPQHF.